This TCR beta chain was sequenced for a study of cytotoxic CD8 clonotypes in ibrutinib-treated CLL. Study-wide background: Within the patient group, 11 were relapsed/refractory and over 14 treatment-naive, and around 17 were IGHV unmutated.

V was pared by 2 bases and J by 13 bases, with 9 bases of the junction left unmatched. CDR1 and CDR2 from the germline V gene are ENHRY and SYGVKD. The CDR3 is 13 residues long. Sequencing was performed with immunoSEQ multiplex PCR; in TCRdb, only in-frame clones are kept and a portion is missing. The data contain some 300,000 clones, just under 80% of them singletons. This rearrangement joins TRBV10-3 to TRBJ2-5; 8 bases line up with TRBD1. This TCR was recovered from a human donor with chronic lymphocytic leukemia. This sample comprised PBMCs, obtained before ibrutinib treatment. CDR3 nucleotides: TGTGCCATCAGTGAGGAGGGTGGGACAGGCGGGTACTTC. Amino acid sequence: CAISEEGGTGGYF.